This T cell receptor beta chain emerged from a study of blood T cell repertoires in COVID-19. Study context: Some COVID-19 samples were acute and others convalescent; all came from the United States, Italy and Spain. The analysed material was cDNA or gDNA that came from T cells, B-cell-depleted T cells, or PBMCs.

Per the original data handling: Amplification from reference gene primers served as the basis for estimated nucleated cell counts. Clones were read by immunoSEQ multiplex PCR, and TCRdb kept only the in-frame ones, dropping some. Clonal size and the V and J genes are those of that table, whereas D and trimming came from the DNA. The table has 200,000 or so clones, under 90% seen once. Per the germline V gene, CDR1 is SGHRS and CDR2 is YFSETQ. V lost 4 bases, J lost 4 bases, and 11 bases lay in between. The CDR3 is 13 amino acids. The TCR sequence derives from a human donor in a cohort sampled during active COVID-19. Sequences were obtained from peripheral blood. The chain uses TRBV5-1 and TRBJ1-1; D is uncertain. CDR3 in amino acids: CASSVQAGTEAFF. The CDR3 DNA reads as TGCGCCAGCAGCGTGCAGGCAGGCACTGAAGCTTTCTTT. Drawing the rest from reference TRBV5-1 and TRBJ1-1, the complete variable domain is KAGVTQTPRYLIKTRGQQVTLSCSPISGHRSVSWYQQTPGQGLQFLFEYFSETQRNKGNFPGRFSGRQFSNSRSEMNVSTLELGDSALYLCASSVQAGTEAFFGQGTRLTVV.